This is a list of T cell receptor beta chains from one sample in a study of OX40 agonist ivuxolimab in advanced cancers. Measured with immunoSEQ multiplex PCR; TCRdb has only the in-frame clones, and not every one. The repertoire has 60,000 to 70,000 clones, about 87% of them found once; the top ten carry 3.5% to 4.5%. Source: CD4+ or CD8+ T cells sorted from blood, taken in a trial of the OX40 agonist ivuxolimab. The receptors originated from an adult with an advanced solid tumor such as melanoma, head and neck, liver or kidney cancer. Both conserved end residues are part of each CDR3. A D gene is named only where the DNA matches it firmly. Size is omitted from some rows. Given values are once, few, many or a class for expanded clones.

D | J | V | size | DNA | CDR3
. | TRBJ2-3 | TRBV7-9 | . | TGTGCCAGCAGCTTCGGGTATACGCAGTATTTT | CASSFGYTQYF
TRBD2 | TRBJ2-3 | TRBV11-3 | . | TGTGCCAGCAGCACAGGACTAGCGGGAGGGGCATCAGATACGCAGTATTTT | CASSTGLAGGASDTQYF
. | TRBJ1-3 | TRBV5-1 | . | TGCGCCAGCAGCTTGGGGGGATCAGGAACCTCTGGAAACACCATATATTTT | CASSLGGSGTSGNTIYF
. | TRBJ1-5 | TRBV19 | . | TGTGCCAGTAGTCAAAACGGCCGGGCAGGGAATTTTGTACAGCCCCAGCATTTT | CASSQNGRAGNFVQPQHF
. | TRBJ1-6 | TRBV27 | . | TGTGCCAGCAGTTCCGCGGTTAATTCACCCCTCCACTTT | CASSSAVNSPLHF
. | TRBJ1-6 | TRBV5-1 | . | TGCGCCAGCAGCGATCAGGGAACCTATAATTCACCCCTCCACTTT | CASSDQGTYNSPLHF
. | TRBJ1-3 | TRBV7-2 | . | TGTGCCAGCAGCTTAGGGATGGGGCGAGGAAACACCATATATTTT | CASSLGMGRGNTIYF
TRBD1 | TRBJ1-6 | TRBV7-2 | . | TGTGCCAGCAGCTCGGGACAGGGCTCTCGAGGTTCACCCCTCCACTTT | CASSSGQGSRGSPLHF
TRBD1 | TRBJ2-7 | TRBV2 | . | TGTGCCAGCCAGAAGGGGACAGGAGAGATCCACGAGCAGTACTTC | CASQKGTGEIHEQYF
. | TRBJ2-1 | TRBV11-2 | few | TGTGCCAGCAGCGGTGACGCGGTGCGAGGGACTTACAATGAGCAGTTCTTC | CASSGDAVRGTYNEQFF
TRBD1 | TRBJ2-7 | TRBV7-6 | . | TGTGCCAGCAGCTTAGGCGGGACAGGGGTTTACGAGCAGTACTTC | CASSLGGTGVYEQYF
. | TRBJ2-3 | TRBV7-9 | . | TGTGCCAGCAGCTCCGAAATTGGTGGCTCGGTTACGCAGTATTTT | CASSSEIGGSVTQYF
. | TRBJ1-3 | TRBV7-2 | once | TGTGCCAGCAGCCCCTATACAGTTCCCTCTGGAAACACCATATATTTT | CASSPYTVPSGNTIYF
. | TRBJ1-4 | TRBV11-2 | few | TGTGCCAGCAGCTTACAACAGGGAGAAAAACTGTTTTTT | CASSLQQGEKLFF
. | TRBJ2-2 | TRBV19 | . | TGTGCCAGTAGTACGGTGCAAGCGAACACCGGGGAGCTGTTTTTT | CASSTVQANTGELFF
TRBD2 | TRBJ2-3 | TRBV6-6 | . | TGTGCCAGCAGACTTACTAGCGGGGGGATCACAGATACGCAGTATTTT | CASRLTSGGITDTQYF
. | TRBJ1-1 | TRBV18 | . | TGTGCCAGCTCACCACGGCAGGCCGGTGAAGCTTTCTTT | CASSPRQAGEAFF
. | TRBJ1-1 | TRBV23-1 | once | TGCGCCAGCAGTCAATCAGCGCGTAGTGAAGCTTTCTTT | CASSQSARSEAFF
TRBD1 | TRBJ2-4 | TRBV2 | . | TGTGCCAGCAGTGGACAGGGCGGAAAAAACATTCAGTACTTC | CASSGQGGKNIQYF